One T cell receptor beta chain is described in this entry. The sample is drawn from a study of CD8 T cells in Susac syndrome. The CDR3 totals 16 residues. Trimming pared 0 bases from V and 4 bases from J, leaving 17 bases between. Germline lookup yields CDR1 SGDLS and CDR2 YYNGEE. An amount of RNA that ranged from roughly 0.45 to 1 ug was reverse transcribed with random hexamers. TCRdb independently ran MiXCR on the immunoSEQ multiplex PCR reads; one entry per CDR3 protein. The table records approximately 190,000 distinct CDR3 sequences, 90% to 97% of them present only once. This sequence was found in a human donor with Susac syndrome. The chain employs TRBV9 and TRBJ2-7; D may be TRBD1 (5 bases). Specimen: CD4+ T cells from PBMCs. CDR3 bases: TGTGCCAGCAGCGTAGTAGATACAGGCCCACTTTACGAGCAGTACTTC. This sequence encodes CASSVVDTGPLYEQYF.